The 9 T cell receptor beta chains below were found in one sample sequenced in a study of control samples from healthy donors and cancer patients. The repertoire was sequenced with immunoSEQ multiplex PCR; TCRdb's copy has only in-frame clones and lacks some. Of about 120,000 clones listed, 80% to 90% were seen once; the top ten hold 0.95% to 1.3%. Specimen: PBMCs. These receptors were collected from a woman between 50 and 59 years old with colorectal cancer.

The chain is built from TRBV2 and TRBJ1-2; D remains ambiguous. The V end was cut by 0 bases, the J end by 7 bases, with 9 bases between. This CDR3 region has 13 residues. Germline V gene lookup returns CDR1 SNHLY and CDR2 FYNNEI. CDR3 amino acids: CASSEAQRAGYTF. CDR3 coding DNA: TGTGCCAGCAGTGAAGCTCAGCGGGCTGGCTACACCTTC.

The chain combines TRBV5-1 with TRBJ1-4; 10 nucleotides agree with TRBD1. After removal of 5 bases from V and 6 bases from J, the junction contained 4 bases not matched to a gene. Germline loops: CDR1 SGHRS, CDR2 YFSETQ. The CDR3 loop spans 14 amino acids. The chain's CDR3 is CASSSGTGDEKLFF. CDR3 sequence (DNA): TGCGCCAGCAGTTCCGGGACAGGGGATGAAAAACTGTTTTTT. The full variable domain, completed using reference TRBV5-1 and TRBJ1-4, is KAGVTQTPRYLIKTRGQQVTLSCSPISGHRSVSWYQQTPGQGLQFLFEYFSETQRNKGNFPGRFSGRQFSNSRSEMNVSTLELGDSALYLCASSSGTGDEKLFFGSGTQLSVL.

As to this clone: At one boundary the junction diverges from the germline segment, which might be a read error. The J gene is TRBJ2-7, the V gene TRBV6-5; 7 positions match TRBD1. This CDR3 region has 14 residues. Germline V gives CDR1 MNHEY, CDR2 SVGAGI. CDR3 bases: TGTGCCGGCAGTTATCAGGGGGATTCCTACGAGCAGTACTTC. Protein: CAGSYQGDSYEQYF.

The CDR3 DNA follows: TGCGCCAGCAGCTATTTAATACAGGCCTCAGGAATTAACTATGGCTACACCTTC. Translation gives CASSYLIQASGINYGYTF. The genes are TRBV5-1 and TRBJ1-2, with D perhaps matching TRBD1 (5 bases). Trimming removed 3 bases at V and 1 base at J, with 22 bases between. The CDR3 has 18 amino acids. From germline, CDR1 is SGHRS and CDR2 YFSETQ.

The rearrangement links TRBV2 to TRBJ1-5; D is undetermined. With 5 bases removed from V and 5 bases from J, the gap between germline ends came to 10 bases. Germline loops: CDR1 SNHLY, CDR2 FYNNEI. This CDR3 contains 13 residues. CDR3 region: CASSLTEDQPQHF. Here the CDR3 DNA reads TGTGCCAGCAGTCTGACTGAGGATCAGCCCCAGCATTTT. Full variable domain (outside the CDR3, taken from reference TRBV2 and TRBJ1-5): EPEVTQTPSHQVTQMGQEVILRCVPISNHLYFYWYRQILGQKVEFLVSFYNNEISEKSEIFDDQFSVERPDGSNFTLKIRSTKLEDSAMYFCASSLTEDQPQHFGDGTRLSIL.

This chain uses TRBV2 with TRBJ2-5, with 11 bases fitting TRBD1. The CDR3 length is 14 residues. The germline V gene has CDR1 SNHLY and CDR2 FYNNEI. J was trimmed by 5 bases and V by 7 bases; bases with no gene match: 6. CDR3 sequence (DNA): TGTGCCAGCAATTGGGACAGGGGGAAGGAGACCCAGTACTTC. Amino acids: CASNWDRGKETQYF.

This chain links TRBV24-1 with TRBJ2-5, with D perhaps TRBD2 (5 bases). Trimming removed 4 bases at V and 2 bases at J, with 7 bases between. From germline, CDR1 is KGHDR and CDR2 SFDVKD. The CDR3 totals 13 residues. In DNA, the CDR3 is TGTGCCACCAGTGAACCGGGGCAAGAGACCCAGTACTTC. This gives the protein CATSEPGQETQYF.

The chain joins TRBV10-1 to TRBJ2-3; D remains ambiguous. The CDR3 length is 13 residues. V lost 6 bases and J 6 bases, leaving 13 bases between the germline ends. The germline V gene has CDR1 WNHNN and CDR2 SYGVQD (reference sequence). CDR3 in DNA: TGCGCCAGCAGCCCAATTCAGTCGGATACGCAGTATTTT. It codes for CASSPIQSDTQYF.

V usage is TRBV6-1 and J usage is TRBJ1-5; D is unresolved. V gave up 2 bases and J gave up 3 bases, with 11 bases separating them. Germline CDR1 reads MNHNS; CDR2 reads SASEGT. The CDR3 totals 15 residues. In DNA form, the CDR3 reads TGTGCCAGCAGTGAAATCGGCCAGGACAATCAGCCCCAGCATTTT. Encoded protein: CASSEIGQDNQPQHF.